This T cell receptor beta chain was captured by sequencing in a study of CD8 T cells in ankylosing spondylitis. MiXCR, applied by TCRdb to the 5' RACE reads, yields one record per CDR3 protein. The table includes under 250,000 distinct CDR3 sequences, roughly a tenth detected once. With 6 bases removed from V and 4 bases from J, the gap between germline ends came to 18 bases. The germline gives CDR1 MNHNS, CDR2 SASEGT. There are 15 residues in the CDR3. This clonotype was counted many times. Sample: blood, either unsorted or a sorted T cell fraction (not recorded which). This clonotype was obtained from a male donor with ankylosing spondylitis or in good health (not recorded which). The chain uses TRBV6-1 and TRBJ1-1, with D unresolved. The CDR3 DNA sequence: TGTGCCAGCAGCCTGACATCGGCGGCGGGCACTGAAGCTTTCTTT. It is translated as CASSLTSAAGTEAFF.